A single T cell receptor (beta chain) is shown here with its context. As yet, its antigen is unknown. Sequencing used immunoSEQ multiplex PCR; TCRdb keeps in-frame clones, though not all of them. Of 90,000 to 130,000 clones listed, 80% to 90% were seen once; the top ten hold about 20%. All patients relapsed after autologous stem cell transplantation, and brentuximab vedotin exposure varied. This sample was included in a study of PD-1 blockade in classical Hodgkin lymphoma. Across the study: On a schedule of every 2 weeks, patients received nivolumab 3 mg/kg intravenously.

Germline V gene sequence: CDR1 WNHNN, CDR2 SYGVQD (reference sequence). The junction had 4 bases not matched to a gene; V was cut back by 0 bases and J by 4 bases. This CDR3 contains 15 residues. Study-level points and caveats: Complete responders had baseline diversity similar to newly diagnosed patients. Sources of repertoire differences remain undefined, possibly disease activity or prior therapy. Relapsed/refractory patients reportedly had lower baseline diversity than newly diagnosed patients.

This chain connects TRBV10-1 to TRBJ2-3; 7 bases align to TRBD2. The source was peripheral blood mononuclear cells (PBMCs), collected before the second cycle of nivolumab. The clonotype originates from a human donor with classical Hodgkin lymphoma. CDR3 in DNA: TGCGCCAGCAGTGAGTCTGGGGGGAGGGCAGATACGCAGTATTTT. Translated: CASSESGGRADTQYF.